Presented here are 29 T cell receptor beta chains from one specimen sequenced in a study of beta chain features in type 1 diabetes. Investigators reverse transcribed all isolated RNA, so they sequenced expressed TCRB transcripts. Data came from immunoSEQ multiplex PCR; TCRdb stores just in-frame clones and leaves some out. The sample lists roughly 500,000 clones, roughly an eighth occurring once. The sequencing sample was made of naive CD4+ T cells from blood. The origin of the receptors is a woman aged 18-35 years in good health.

This clone was detected only a few times. The V and J genes are TRBV9 and TRBJ2-2; no firm D call. This CDR3 has 14 residues. Germline CDR1 reads SGDLS; CDR2 reads YYNGEE. Trimming shortened V by 0 bases and J by 6 bases, and 9 bases separated the two germline ends. In nucleotides, the CDR3 is TGTGCCAGCAGCGTAGACATTCAGGCCGGGGAGCTGTTTTTT. It encodes CASSVDIQAGELFF.

The gene calls are TRBV18 and TRBJ2-5; D remains ambiguous. The CDR3 is made up of 13 amino acids. Germline CDR1 reads KGHSH; CDR2 reads LQKENI. V lost 8 bases, J lost 4 bases, and 14 bases lay in between. The CDR3 reads CASPLSQPETQYF. CDR3 bases: TGTGCCAGCCCCCTCAGCCAGCCAGAGACCCAGTACTTC.

The gene calls are TRBV7-2 and TRBJ2-3; 7 nucleotides agree with TRBD2. CDR1 and CDR2 from the germline V gene are SGHTA and FQGNSA. The CDR3 totals 15 residues. V was pared by 5 bases and J by 0 bases, with 5 bases of the junction left unmatched. CDR3 sequence reads: CASSTRGTSTDTQYF. The CDR3 nucleotides are TGTGCCAGCAGCACGCGGGGGACTAGCACAGATACGCAGTATTTT.

This clone has more than one count but fewer than ten. The rearrangement joins TRBV28 to TRBJ2-7, with a weak D call TRBD1 (5 bases). V was cut by 4 bases and J by 3 bases, with 16 bases left in between. Germline V gene sequence: CDR1 MDHEN, CDR2 SYDVKM. The CDR3 has 15 amino acids. The CDR3, as DNA: TGTGCCAGCAGTTACGGCTGGGGCAGCAGCTACGAGCAGTACGTC. Residues: CASSYGWGSSYEQYV.

This sequence joins TRBV28 and TRBJ2-7, with a possible D match to TRBD1 (5 bases). V was clipped by 4 bases and J by 7 bases, with 14 bases between them. The CDR3 loop spans 13 amino acids. CDR1 MDHEN and CDR2 SYDVKM come from the germline V gene. The CDR3 protein is CASSWGRLGEQYV. In DNA form, the CDR3 reads TGTGCCAGCAGTTGGGGCAGGTTGGGTGAGCAGTACGTC.

The CDR3 here is CASSPFVAGVPVRFF. The CDR3 DNA reads as TGTGCCAGCAGCCCCTTCGTAGCGGGAGTTCCTGTGCGGTTCTTC. V is TRBV11-2 and J is TRBJ2-1; TRBD2 agrees at 9 bases. Germline values: CDR1 SGHAT, CDR2 FQNNGV. Germline trimming cut 5 bases from V and 15 bases from J; bases unmatched to any gene: 17. The CDR3 contains 15 residues. Drawing the rest from reference TRBV11-2 and TRBJ2-1, the complete variable domain is EAGVAQSPRYKIIEKRQSVAFWCNPISGHATLYWYQQILGQGPKLLIQFQNNGVVDDSQLPKDRFSAERLKGVDSTLKIQPAKLEDSAVYLCASSPFVAGVPVRFFGPGTRLTVL.

Comments on this clone: Other DNA sequences in this specimen translate into the identical CDR3. The V call is TRBV9, the J call TRBJ1-2, with 7 bases fitting TRBD1. Trimming removed 3 bases from V and 4 bases from J; junction bases left unmatched: 3. This CDR3 comprises 13 residues. The germline V gene has CDR1 SGDLS and CDR2 YYNGEE. The CDR3 bases are TGTGCCAGCAGCGCGAGGACAGGCTATGGCTACACCTTC. It translates to CASSARTGYGYTF.

This clone was counted only a few times. CDR3 DNA sequence: TGTGCCACCAGCAGAGGTCAACAGGGGGTGAAAGATACGCAGTATTTT. It yields the protein CATSRGQQGVKDTQYF. The genes are TRBV15 and TRBJ2-3, with TRBD1 identical over 8 bases. This CDR3 region has 16 residues. After removal of 1 base from V and 5 bases from J, the junction contained 8 bases not matched to a gene. Germline CDR1 LNHNV, CDR2 YYDKDF (reference sequence).

The chain uses TRBV9 and TRBJ2-1; 7 nucleotides match TRBD1. The germline V gene has CDR1 SGDLS and CDR2 YYNGEE. The CDR3 is 15 amino acids. V was pared by 0 bases and J by 9 bases, with 9 bases of the junction left unmatched. The CDR3: CASSVGSDRAGEQFF. CDR3 sequence (DNA): TGTGCCAGCAGCGTAGGTTCCGACAGGGCTGGTGAGCAGTTCTTC. The whole variable domain, filled in from reference TRBV9 and TRBJ2-1, reads DSGVTQTPKHLITATGQRVTLRCSPRSGDLSVYWYQQSLDQGLQFLIQYYNGEERAKGNILERFSAQQFPDLHSELNLSSLELGDSALYFCASSVGSDRAGEQFFGPGTRLTVL.

CDR3 nucleotide sequence: TGTGCCAGCAGACGTGACAGGGGTATCACCGGGGAGCTGTTTTTT. Protein product: CASRRDRGITGELFF. The rearrangement joins TRBV27 to TRBJ2-2, with 8 bases identical to TRBD1. The germline CDR1 and CDR2 sequences are MNHEY and SMNVEV (reference sequence). With 6 bases clipped from V and 4 bases from J, the junction kept 7 bases outside the gene matches. The CDR3 covers 15 residues.

This clone has more than one count but fewer than ten. The chain uses TRBV5-8 and TRBJ2-7; a possible D gene is TRBD1 (6 bases). The CDR3 has 13 amino acids. Trimming left V 2 bases short and J 2 bases short, with 8 bases between. Germline CDR1 SGHTS, CDR2 YDEGEE. The CDR3 DNA follows: TGTGCCAGCAGCTTCGGGACAACCTACGAGCAGTACGTC. This codes for CASSFGTTYEQYV.

This clone was counted a few times. The chain employs TRBV7-9 and TRBJ2-7; a weak D match, TRBD1 (6 bases). The V end was cut by 3 bases, the J end by 5 bases, with 11 bases between. Germline values: CDR1 SEHNR, CDR2 FQNEAQ (reference sequence). This CDR3 is 13 amino acids long. The CDR3, as DNA: TGTGCCAGCAGCTTCACAGGGTCCCACGAGCAGTACTTC. It yields the protein CASSFTGSHEQYF.

The CDR3 coding sequence is TGTGCCAGCAGCGTAGGAACTAGCGGGCTAGAGACCCAGTACTTC. Translation: CASSVGTSGLETQYF. The chain combines TRBV9 with TRBJ2-5, with 9 bases that match TRBD2. Germline CDR1 and CDR2: SGDLS and YYNGEE. The V and J ends lost 0 bases and 4 bases, in that order; junction bases with no gene match: 4. This CDR3 region has 15 residues.

There are a few counts of this clone. The chain combines TRBV7-3 with TRBJ1-2; the D is unclear. Trimming stripped 5 bases from V and 8 bases from J, with 21 bases between. CDR1 and CDR2 from the germline V gene are SGHTA and FQGTGA. The CDR3 runs 15 residues. Written as DNA, the CDR3 is TGTGCCAGCAGCCTCGAATATGGACCGAACGGAGGCTACACCTTC. This codes for CASSLEYGPNGGYTF.

This chain links TRBV7-9 with TRBJ2-5, with a possible D match to TRBD1 (5 bases). V was shortened by 1 base and J by 5 bases, with 11 bases between the two germline ends. The CDR3 runs to 14 residues. The germline V gene has CDR1 SEHNR and CDR2 FQNEAQ (reference sequence). The CDR3 DNA reads as TGTGCCAGCAGCTTAGTCCCAGGGCCCGAGACCCAGTACTTC. This codes for CASSLVPGPETQYF.

This clone was picked up a small number of times. The chain carries TRBV7-2 and TRBJ2-1; the D gene is possibly TRBD2 (6 bases). CDR1 SGHTA and CDR2 FQGNSA come from the germline V gene. CDR3 size: 16 residues. The V gene lost 5 bases and the J gene lost 4 bases, with 18 bases spanning the gap. The CDR3 region has the DNA TGTGCCAGCAGCCCCCGGTGGGTAGCGGAATACAATGAGCAGTTCTTC. It yields the protein CASSPRWVAEYNEQFF.

The chain uses TRBV18 and TRBJ2-7, with D perhaps assigned TRBD1 or TRBD2 (5 bases each). The germline CDR1 and CDR2 sequences are KGHSH and LQKENI. V lost 3 bases, J lost 0 bases, and 9 bases lay in between. The CDR3 spans 14 residues. This CDR3 is CASSPAGSSYEQYV. CDR3 nucleotides: TGTGCCAGCTCACCGGCAGGGAGCTCCTACGAGCAGTACGTC.

The V gene is TRBV7-2, the J gene TRBJ2-3, with D uncertain. Trimming cost V 3 bases and J 2 bases, with 15 bases left between them. CDR1 is SGHTA and CDR2 is FQGNSA in the germline V gene. The CDR3 spans 16 residues. The CDR3 DNA reads TGTGCCAGCAGCTTCACGTCGGGCAGAAACACAGATACGCAGTATTTT. Protein: CASSFTSGRNTDTQYF.

This clone was seen a handful of times. This chain uses TRBV6-5 with TRBJ2-5; 8 nucleotides agree with TRBD1. Germline V gene sequence: CDR1 MNHEY, CDR2 SVGAGI. The length of the CDR3 is 13 residues. The J segment lost 5 bases and the V segment lost 7 bases, leaving 6 bases of the junction unmatched. The CDR3: CASTATGVETQYF. The CDR3 DNA is TGTGCCAGCACCGCGACAGGGGTGGAGACCCAGTACTTC.

The chain recombines TRBV10-3 with TRBJ2-1; D gene unclear. The CDR3 runs 14 residues. V lost 4 bases and J 0 bases, leaving 7 bases between the germline ends. Germline V gene data show CDR1 as ENHRY and CDR2 as SYGVKD. The CDR3 sequence: CAISVANSYNEQFF. Written as DNA, the CDR3 is TGTGCCATCAGTGTGGCTAACTCCTACAATGAGCAGTTCTTC.

J is TRBJ2-5 and V is TRBV29-1; TRBD1 is a possible D gene (5 bases). V lost 0 bases, J lost 0 bases, and 8 bases lay in between. The germline CDR1 and CDR2 sequences are SQVTM and ANQGSEA. The CDR3 runs to 14 residues. This chain's CDR3 is CSVEDRVYQETQYF. DNA for the CDR3: TGCAGCGTTGAAGACAGGGTGTACCAAGAGACCCAGTACTTC.

The chain employs TRBV7-2 and TRBJ2-7, with a possible D match to TRBD2 (6 bases). This CDR3 is 15 amino acids long. V lost 5 bases and J lost 3, with 17 bases in between. Germline CDR1 and CDR2: SGHTA and FQGNSA. The CDR3 is CASSTNGGNLYEQYF. DNA for the CDR3: TGTGCCAGCAGCACTAATGGAGGGAACCTCTACGAGCAGTACTTC.

V usage is TRBV11-1 and J usage is TRBJ1-1; tentative D call: TRBD1 (5 bases). The V and J ends lost 4 bases and 4 bases respectively, with 25 bases between them. CDR3 length equals 18 residues. The germline CDR1 and CDR2 sequences are SGHAT and FQDESV (reference sequence). The CDR3 region is CASSSERASNRGVTEAFF. The DNA of the CDR3 is TGTGCCAGCAGCTCCGAGCGGGCATCGAACCGAGGGGTCACTGAAGCTTTCTTT.

This clone has just a few counts. The rearrangement joins TRBV4-2 to TRBJ2-4; 9 bases are a match to TRBD2. Trimming removed 0 bases from V and 6 bases from J; junction bases left unmatched: 12. The CDR3 is made up of 18 amino acids. Germline lookup yields CDR1 LGHNA and CDR2 YNFKEQ. The CDR3 sequence is CASSQEAPRAGGLNIQYF. The CDR3 DNA sequence: TGTGCCAGCAGCCAAGAGGCCCCTAGAGCGGGAGGATTAAACATTCAGTACTTC.

The chain is built from TRBV29-1 and TRBJ2-2; D is unclear. CDR3 length: 14 amino acids. V lost 5 bases to trimming and J lost 0 bases, with 10 bases between them. The germline V gene has CDR1 SQVTM and CDR2 ANQGSEA. As DNA, the CDR3 is TGCAGCGTTTGGACGGGCGCGAACACCGGGGAGCTGTTTTTT. This codes for CSVWTGANTGELFF.

This chain links TRBV7-2 with TRBJ2-3; unclear D gene. There are 12 residues in the CDR3. The V and J ends lost 5 bases and 4 bases respectively, with 7 bases between them. CDR1 is SGHTA and CDR2 is FQGNSA in the germline V gene. CDR3 in amino acids: CASSAGPDTQYF. CDR3 coding DNA: TGTGCCAGCAGCGCCGGGCCAGATACGCAGTATTTT.

The V gene is TRBV15, the J gene TRBJ1-2; a weak D match, TRBD1 (6 bases). CDR3 length equals 17 residues. Germline loops: CDR1 LNHNV, CDR2 YYDKDF (reference sequence). The V gene lost 0 bases and the J gene lost 4 bases, with 18 bases spanning the gap. The CDR3, as DNA: TGTGCCACCAGCAGAGATCGTAAACAGGGATTTCCCTATGGCTACACCTTC. It yields the protein CATSRDRKQGFPYGYTF.

This clone turned up a few times. The chain has TRBV5-1 and TRBJ2-1; D possibly corresponds to TRBD2 (6 bases). The CDR3 totals 11 residues. CDR1 SGHRS and CDR2 YFSETQ come from the germline V gene. The germline V and J ends were trimmed by 4 bases and 10 bases, with 9 bases remaining between them. The CDR3 sequence: CASSAGQEQFF. CDR3 sequence (DNA): TGCGCCAGCAGCGCGGGGCAAGAGCAGTTCTTC.

The genes are TRBV7-2 and TRBJ2-1; 9 nucleotides agree with TRBD2. Germline V gene data show CDR1 as SGHTA and CDR2 as FQGNSA. V gave up 7 bases and J gave up 0 bases; unmatched junction bases: 10. The CDR3 totals 17 residues. CDR3 residues: CASNPGLAWSSYNEQFF. In DNA form, the CDR3 reads TGTGCCAGCAACCCGGGACTAGCCTGGAGCTCCTACAATGAGCAGTTCTTC.